This T cell receptor beta chain was sequenced for a study of blood T cell repertoires in COVID-19. This clone appeared a single time. Germline V gene lookup returns CDR1 MGHRA and CDR2 YSYEKL. The CDR3 loop spans 15 amino acids. Trimming left V 2 bases short and J 0 bases short, with 10 bases between. The assay was immunoSEQ multiplex PCR, and TCRdb's table has in-frame clones only and misses some. The table includes 250,000 or so clones, about 93% detected once. Sequenced material: peripheral blood. The sequence was collected from a man aged 25-40 years with COVID-19, enrolled during active disease. The chain combines TRBV4-1 with TRBJ1-1; a possible D gene is TRBD1 (6 bases). The CDR3 is CASSQYREMNTEAFF. CDR3 DNA: TGCGCCAGCAGCCAATACAGGGAGATGAACACTGAAGCTTTCTTT.